Following are 5 T cell receptor beta chains from one sample sequenced in a study of identical twins. TCRdb itself ran the 5' RACE reads through MiXCR, one entry per CDR3 protein. The profile shows hundreds of thousands of distinct CDR3 sequences, around 20% of them singletons. The same data also went into a second study, on yellow fever vaccine responses in identical twins.

The sample comprised CD4+ T cells sorted from blood. The receptors derive from a woman aged 18-29 years in good health.

V is TRBV2 and J is TRBJ2-2; maybe TRBD2 (7 bases). V was pared by 4 bases and J by 2 bases, with 11 bases between. The CDR3 extends over 15 amino acids. The germline V gene encodes CDR1 SNHLY and CDR2 FYNNEI. As DNA, the CDR3 is TGTGCCAGCAGTGTAAGGGGGGGAAACACCGGGGAGCTGTTTTTT. This codes for CASSVRGGNTGELFF.

Written as DNA, the CDR3 is TGCAGTGCTAGTTTGGCGGGACAGGTATACAATGAGCAGTTCTTC. Translated, it gives CSASLAGQVYNEQFF. The chain combines TRBV20-1 with TRBJ2-1; TRBD1 matches at 8 bases. The trim removed 3 bases at V and 4 bases at J, leaving 8 bases unmatched. The germline V gene encodes CDR1 DFQATT and CDR2 SNEGSKA (reference sequence). The CDR3 contains 15 residues.

The chain joins TRBV20-1 to TRBJ2-7; 7 bases are shared with TRBD1. Germline CDR1 is DFQATT and CDR2 is SNEGSKA (reference sequence). Unmatched junction bases numbered 0, after V lost 3 bases and J lost 4 bases. The CDR3 runs to 11 residues. The CDR3 DNA sequence: TGCAGTGCTAGGACAGGGTACGAGCAGTACGTC. Protein: CSARTGYEQYV.

The table lists this clonotype with a few counts. The chain links TRBV6-1 to TRBJ2-2; the D is unclear. CDR3 length equals 14 residues. V was pared by 7 bases and J by 3 bases, with 12 bases between. Per germline, CDR1 MNHNS and CDR2 SASEGT. The CDR3 sequence: CASTTGPYTGELFF. The CDR3 DNA is TGTGCCAGCACCACCGGGCCCTACACCGGGGAGCTGTTTTTT.

This clonotype was seen a few times. The CDR3 protein is CSVNDRGNTGELFF. CDR3 nucleotide sequence: TGCAGCGTTAACGACAGGGGGAACACCGGGGAGCTGTTTTTT. This sequence joins TRBV29-1 and TRBJ2-2, with TRBD1 identical over 8 bases. This CDR3 contains 14 residues. Per germline, CDR1 SQVTM and CDR2 ANQGSEA. V dropped 5 bases and J dropped 1; count of bases not matched to a gene: 3.